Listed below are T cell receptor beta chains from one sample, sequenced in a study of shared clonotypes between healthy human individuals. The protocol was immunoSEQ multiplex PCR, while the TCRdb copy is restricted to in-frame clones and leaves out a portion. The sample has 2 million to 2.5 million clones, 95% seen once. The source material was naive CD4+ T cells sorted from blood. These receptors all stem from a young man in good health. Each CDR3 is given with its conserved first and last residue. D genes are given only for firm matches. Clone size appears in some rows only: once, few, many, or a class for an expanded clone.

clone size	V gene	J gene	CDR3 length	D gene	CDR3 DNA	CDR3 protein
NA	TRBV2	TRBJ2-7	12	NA	TGTGCCAGCAGTCCCTTGTTCTACGAGCAGTACTTC	CASSPLFYEQYF
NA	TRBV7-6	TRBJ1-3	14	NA	TGTGCCAGCAGCTTGGACAGCGTTAGAAACACCATATATTTT	CASSLDSVRNTIYF
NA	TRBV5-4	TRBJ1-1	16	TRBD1	TGTGCCAGCAGCCCTATGATACAGGGGCTGAACACTGAAGCTTTCTTT	CASSPMIQGLNTEAFF
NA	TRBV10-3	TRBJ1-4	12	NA	TGTGCCAGCGGACAGACTAATGAAAAACTGTTTTTT	CASGQTNEKLFF
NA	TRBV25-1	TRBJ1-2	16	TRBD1	TGTGCCAGCAGTGAACCTGACAGGGCTCCTAACTATGGCTACACCTTC	CASSEPDRAPNYGYTF
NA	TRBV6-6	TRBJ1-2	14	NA	TGTGCCAGCAGTTCGTTTGGATCTAACTATGGCTACACCTTC	CASSSFGSNYGYTF
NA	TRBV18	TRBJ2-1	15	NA	TGTGCCAGCTCACGCAGACTAGAGAGAGGCAATGAGCAGTTCTTC	CASSRRLERGNEQFF
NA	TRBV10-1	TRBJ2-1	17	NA	TGCGCCAGCAGTGAGTCTGCCTATAGGGGGTCCTACAATGAGCAGTTCTTC	CASSESAYRGSYNEQFF
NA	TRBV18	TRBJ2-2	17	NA	TGTGCCAGCTCACCACCCGCCGGGGGAATGAACACCGGGGAGCTGTTTTTT	CASSPPAGGMNTGELFF
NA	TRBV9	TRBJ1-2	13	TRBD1	TGTGCCAGCAGCGTCCCAGGGGGCGGTGGCTACACCTTC	CASSVPGGGGYTF
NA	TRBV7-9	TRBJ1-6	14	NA	TGTGCCAGCAGCTTAGCCTTGTGGGATTCACCCCTCCACTTT	CASSLALWDSPLHF
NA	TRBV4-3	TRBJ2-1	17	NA	TGCGCCAGCAGCCAAGATAGGGGTCCCAGCTCCTACAATGAGCAGTTCTTC	CASSQDRGPSSYNEQFF
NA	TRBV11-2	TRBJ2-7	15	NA	TGTGCCAGCAGCTTAACGCAGGGTAGTACCTACGAGCAGTACTTC	CASSLTQGSTYEQYF
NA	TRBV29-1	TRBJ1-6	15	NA	TGCAGCGTTTTTTATCCGGGGGTTGTAGAATCACCCCTCCACTTT	CSVFYPGVVESPLHF
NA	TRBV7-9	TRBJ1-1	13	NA	TGTGCCAGCAGCTTATCCGGGCAGAATCAAGCTTTCTTT	CASSLSGQNQAFF
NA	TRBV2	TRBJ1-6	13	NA	TGTGCCAGCAGGGAGAATACGGATTCACCCCTCCACTTT	CASRENTDSPLHF
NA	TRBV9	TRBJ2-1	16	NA	TGTGCCAGCAGCGCAACGTCCCGGACCACCGGCGATGAGCAGTTCTTC	CASSATSRTTGDEQFF
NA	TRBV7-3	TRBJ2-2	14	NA	TGTGCCAGCAGCCTACGACGGAACACCGGGGAGCTGTTTTTT	CASSLRRNTGELFF
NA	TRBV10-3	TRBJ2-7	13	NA	TGTGCCATCCGCGCAGGGTTCTCCTACGAGCAGTACTTC	CAIRAGFSYEQYF
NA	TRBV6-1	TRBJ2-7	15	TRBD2	TGTGCCAGCAGTGAGGGGGGGGTCGCCTCCTACGAGCAGTACTTC	CASSEGGVASYEQYF
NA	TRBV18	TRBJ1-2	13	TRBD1	TGTGCCAGCTCACCTTATGGGACAGGTGGCTACACCTTC	CASSPYGTGGYTF
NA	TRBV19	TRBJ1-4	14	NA	TGTGCCAGTAGTACGACGGCAACTAATGAAAAACTGTTTTTT	CASSTTATNEKLFF
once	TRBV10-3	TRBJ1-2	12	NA	TGTGCCATCAGTGAAATTAACTATGGCTACACCTTC	CAISEINYGYTF
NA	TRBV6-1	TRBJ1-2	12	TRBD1	TGTGCCGGAACCGGGACAGGGAATGGCTACACCTTC	CAGTGTGNGYTF
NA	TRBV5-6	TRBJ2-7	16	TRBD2	TGTGCCAGCAGCCTTTTCGGGACTAGCGCGACCTACGAGCAGTACTTC	CASSLFGTSATYEQYF
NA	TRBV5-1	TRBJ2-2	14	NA	TGCGCCAGCAGCTTGGGGCCGGGTACCGGGGAGCTGTTTTTT	CASSLGPGTGELFF
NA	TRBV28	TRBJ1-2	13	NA	TGTGCCAGCAGCGGGCGGGGGGAAGTTGGCTACACCTTC	CASSGRGEVGYTF
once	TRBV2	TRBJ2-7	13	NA	TGTGCCAGCCCCAGTGGGGGGCTTTACGAGCAGTACTTC	CASPSGGLYEQYF
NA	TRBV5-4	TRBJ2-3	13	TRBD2	TGTGCCACGTTCGAGCGGGGGGCAGATACGCAGTATTTT	CATFERGADTQYF